This T cell receptor (beta chain) came from a study of CD8 T cells in Susac syndrome. Germline-derived CDR1 and CDR2 are SNHLY and FYNNEI. V was pared by 6 bases and J by 5 bases, with 8 bases of the junction left unmatched. This CDR3 contains 15 residues. Random-hexamer reverse transcription was applied to roughly 0.45 to 1 ug RNA. Amplification of TCR beta CDR3 was carried out by immunoSEQ multiplex PCR, which covered 54 Vbeta and 13 Jbeta segments. MiXCR was run by TCRdb on the immunoSEQ multiplex PCR reads, yielding one entry per CDR3 protein. Found here are tens of thousands of distinct CDR3 sequences, roughly 94% of them singletons; the top ten hold around 0.33%. CD8+ and CD4+ T cells circulating in blood were sequenced for TCR beta. TEMRA cells were enriched by FACS, while CD8+ and CD4+ T cells were obtained through a negative isolation that was performed magnetically.

Sequencing was performed on CD4+ T cells from PBMCs. The chain couples TRBV2 to TRBJ1-5; 9 positions agree with TRBD1. The receptor comes from a human donor with Susac syndrome. This CDR3 reads CASSPRDREDQPQHF. For the CDR3, the DNA is TGTGCCAGCAGCCCCCGGGACAGGGAGGATCAGCCCCAGCATTTT.